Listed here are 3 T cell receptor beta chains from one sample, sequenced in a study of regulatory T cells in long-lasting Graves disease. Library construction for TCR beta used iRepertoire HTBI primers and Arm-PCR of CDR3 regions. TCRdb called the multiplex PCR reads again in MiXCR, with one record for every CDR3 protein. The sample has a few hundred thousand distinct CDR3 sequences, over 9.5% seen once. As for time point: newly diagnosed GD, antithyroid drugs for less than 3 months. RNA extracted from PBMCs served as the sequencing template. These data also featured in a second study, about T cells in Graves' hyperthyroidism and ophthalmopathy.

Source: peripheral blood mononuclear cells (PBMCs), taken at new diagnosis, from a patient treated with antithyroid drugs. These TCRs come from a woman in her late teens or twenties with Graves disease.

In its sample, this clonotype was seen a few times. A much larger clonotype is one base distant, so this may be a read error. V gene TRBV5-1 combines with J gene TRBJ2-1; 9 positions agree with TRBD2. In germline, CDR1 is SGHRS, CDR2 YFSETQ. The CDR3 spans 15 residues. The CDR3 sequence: CVSSTDSGSYNEQFF. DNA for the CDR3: TGCGTCAGCAGCACAGATAGCGGGAGCTACAATGAGCAGTTCTTC.

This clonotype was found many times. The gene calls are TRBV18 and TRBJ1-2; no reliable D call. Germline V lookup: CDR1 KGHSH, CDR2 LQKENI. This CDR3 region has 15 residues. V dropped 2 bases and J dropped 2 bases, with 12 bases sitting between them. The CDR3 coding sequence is TGTGCCAGCTCACCAGGGAAACAGACGAACTATGGCTACACCTTC. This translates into CASSPGKQTNYGYTF.

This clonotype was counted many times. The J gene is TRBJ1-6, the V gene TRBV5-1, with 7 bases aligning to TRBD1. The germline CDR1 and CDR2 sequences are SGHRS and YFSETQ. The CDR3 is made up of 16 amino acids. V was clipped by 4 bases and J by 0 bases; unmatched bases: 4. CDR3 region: CASSRDSSSYNSPLHF. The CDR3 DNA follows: TGCGCCAGCAGCCGGGACAGTAGCTCCTATAATTCACCCCTCCACTTT.